Listed below are T cell receptor beta chains from one sample, sequenced in a study of identical twins. TCRdb passed the 5' RACE reads through MiXCR, listing each CDR3 protein once. The sample holds hundreds of thousands of distinct CDR3 sequences; around 20% are singletons and the top ten take over 4%. The sample was also linked to a second study, of T cells expressing NK-cell markers.

Specimen: PBMCs. Receptor source: a woman aged 18 to 35 in good health. The CDR3 runs from the conserved cysteine through the conserved F or W. Fields, in order: clone size, CDR3 length, V gene, J gene, D gene, CDR3 DNA, CDR3 protein. A D gene is named only where the DNA matches it firmly. The size of a clone is reported for some rows only, either as once, few or many, or as a class for expanded clones.

>.|15|TRBV18|TRBJ2-1|TRBD2
TGTGCCAGCTCATTGGTCCTAGCGGACTACAATGAGCAGTTCTTC
CASSLVLADYNEQFF
>few|15|TRBV9|TRBJ2-1|TRBD2
TGTGCCAGCAGCGAGCCCTCTGGGGGGGGTCGAGAGCAGTTCTTC
CASSEPSGGGREQFF
>.|12|TRBV3-1|TRBJ2-3|.
TGTGCCAGCAGCAAAGGTGGGACCACGCAGTATTTT
CASSKGGTTQYF
>.|13|TRBV27|TRBJ2-5|.
TGTGCCAGCAGTTTATCGGGTCACGAGACCCAGTACTTC
CASSLSGHETQYF
>few|15|TRBV4-3|TRBJ2-4|.
TGCGCCAGCAGCCATATAGGGGAGTCCAAAAACATTCAGTACTTC
CASSHIGESKNIQYF
>few|14|TRBV6-2/TRBV6-3|TRBJ2-1|TRBD2
TGTGCCAGCAGCTTAGCGGGAGGGCGGGGTGAGCAGTTCTTC
CASSLAGGRGEQFF
>few|12|TRBV6-2/TRBV6-3|TRBJ1-1|.
TGTGCCAGCGGCTGGATGGACACTGAAGCTTTCTTT
CASGWMDTEAFF
>.|12|TRBV7-9|TRBJ2-1|.
TGTGCCAGCAGCTTAGGGGGACCAACCCAGTTCTTC
CASSLGGPTQFF
>few|15|TRBV5-1|TRBJ1-6|.
TGCGCCAGCAGGATCGACGGCTCCTATAATTCACCCCTCCACTTT
CASRIDGSYNSPLHF
>few|16|TRBV13|TRBJ2-1|TRBD2
TGTGCCAGCACCAGTCCTGGGACTAGCGGCTACAATGAGCAGTTCTTC
CASTSPGTSGYNEQFF
>.|13|TRBV20-1|TRBJ1-4|.
TGCAGTGCCTCCAGGGACCCTAATGAAAAACTGTTTTTT
CSASRDPNEKLFF
>few|16|TRBV5-1|TRBJ1-2|.
TGCGCCAGCACCCAGGCTCCGCAACAATCAGGCTATGGCTACACCTTC
CASTQAPQQSGYGYTF
>many|13|TRBV20-1|TRBJ2-3|.
TGCAGTGCTAGAGGGCTATTGGTGGATACGCAGTATTTT
CSARGLLVDTQYF
>few|13|TRBV12-3/TRBV12-4|TRBJ1-5|.
TGTGCCAGCAGGGAGGGGGAAAATCAGCCCCAGCATTTT
CASREGENQPQHF
>.|15|TRBV7-9|TRBJ1-4|.
TGTGCCAGCAGCTTAGGCGGATCAACTAATGAAAAACTGTTTTTT
CASSLGGSTNEKLFF
>few|17|TRBV5-4|TRBJ2-3|.
TGTGCCAGCAGCTTGAGTTTCTGGTGGTTAGCCCAAGATACGCAGTATTTT
CASSLSFWWLAQDTQYF
>few|14|TRBV12-3/TRBV12-4|TRBJ1-2|.
TGTGCCAGCAGTTTAAGGACACCCCCAACGGTCTACACCTTC
CASSLRTPPTVYTF
>.|15|TRBV7-2|TRBJ2-1|TRBD1
TGTGCCAGCAGCACCCCTTGGACAGGGAATGATGAGCAGTTCTTC
CASSTPWTGNDEQFF